A selection of T cell receptor beta chains follows, all from one sample in a study of blood T cell repertoires in COVID-19. Here immunoSEQ multiplex PCR was the method, and the copy in TCRdb shows in-frame clones only, minus some. The sample records 130,000 or so clones, around 88% being singletons. The sequencing sample was made of peripheral blood. The receptor set was obtained from a woman in her sixties or seventies with acute or convalescent COVID-19. CDR3s include the opening cysteine and the closing phenylalanine or tryptophan. A D gene is named only where the DNA matches it firmly. Expanded clones are given a class, and other clones once, few, many or no size at all.

CDR3	DNA	D	J	V	size
CASSLSGGANQPQHF	TGTGCCAGCAGCTTGAGCGGGGGCGCAAATCAGCCCCAGCATTTT	.	TRBJ1-5	TRBV7-9	.
CASSPGLGTGELFF	TGTGCCAGCAGTCCGGGACTAGGCACCGGGGAGCTGTTTTTT	TRBD2	TRBJ2-2	TRBV2	.
CASIPVAHLGGTQYF	TGTGCCAGCATCCCCGTAGCCCATCTTGGAGGGACCCAGTACTTC	.	TRBJ2-5	TRBV11-3	.
CASSPYRVDSPLHF	TGCGCCAGCAGCCCATACAGGGTTGATTCACCCCTCCACTTT	.	TRBJ1-6	TRBV5-1	.
CASSLYRANYGYTF	TGTGCCAGCAGTTTATACAGGGCTAACTATGGCTACACCTTC	.	TRBJ1-2	TRBV28	few
CASTQGEAGELFF	TGTGCCAGCACTCAGGGCGAGGCCGGGGAGCTGTTTTTT	.	TRBJ2-2	TRBV2	.
CATSGPLASSEPQHF	TGTGCCACCAGTGGACCCCTAGCGTCCTCGGAGCCCCAGCATTTT	.	TRBJ1-5	TRBV24-1	.
CASSPGLSGTEAFF	TGTGCCAGCAGCCCCGGGTTATCGGGCACTGAAGCTTTCTTT	.	TRBJ1-1	TRBV7-2	.
CASSQGGGIYNEQFF	TGTGCCAGCAGCCAGGGCGGGGGCATCTACAATGAGCAGTTCTTC	.	TRBJ2-1	TRBV3-1/TRBV3-2	.
CASTTSGGASEQFF	TGTGCCAGCACCACTAGCGGGGGGGCTAGTGAGCAGTTCTTC	TRBD2	TRBJ2-1	TRBV3-1/TRBV3-2	.
CASSSSGQGDTEAFF	.	.	TRBJ1-1	TRBV28	few
CASSRDTEETQYF	TGTGCCAGCAGCCGGGACACAGAGGAGACCCAGTACTTC	.	TRBJ2-5	TRBV2	.
CASSRDIQETQYF	TGTGCCAGCTCCCGGGACATCCAAGAGACCCAGTACTTC	.	TRBJ2-5	TRBV18	.
CASSHRDRNYEQYF	TGTGCCAGCAGCCACCGGGACAGGAACTACGAGCAGTACTTC	TRBD1	TRBJ2-7	TRBV3-1/TRBV3-2	.
CASSLTPGTEAFF	TGTGCCAGCAGTTTAACCCCGGGGACTGAAGCTTTCTTT	.	TRBJ1-1	TRBV28	.
CASRKQGSNGYTF	TGTGCCAGCAGAAAACAGGGTTCAAATGGCTACACCTTC	.	TRBJ1-2	TRBV5-4	.
CAWEYPGGNQPQHF	TGTGCCTGGGAGTACCCAGGGGGCAATCAGCCCCAGCATTTT	.	TRBJ1-5	TRBV30	.
CASSASAQETQYF	TGTGCCAGCAGCGCTAGCGCCCAAGAGACCCAGTACTTC	.	TRBJ2-5	TRBV28	.
CASIRQGVSEAFF	TGTGCCAGCATCCGACAGGGGGTCAGTGAAGCTTTCTTT	TRBD1	TRBJ1-1	TRBV7-2	.
CAWTRQNNSPLHF	TGTGCCTGGACGCGACAGAATAATTCACCCCTCCACTTT	.	TRBJ1-6	TRBV30	.
CASSSRAGGETQYF	TGTGCCAGCAGCTCACGGGCGGGGGGGGAGACCCAGTACTTC	TRBD2	TRBJ2-5	TRBV27	.
CASSFAGTGGFEQYF	TGTGCCAGCAGTTTTGCCGGGACAGGGGGCTTCGAGCAGTACTTC	TRBD1	TRBJ2-7	TRBV6-5	.
CASSQGIRDSYSNQPQHF	TGCGCCAGCAGCCAAGGCATCAGGGACAGTTATAGCAATCAGCCCCAGCATTTT	TRBD1	TRBJ1-5	TRBV4-3	.